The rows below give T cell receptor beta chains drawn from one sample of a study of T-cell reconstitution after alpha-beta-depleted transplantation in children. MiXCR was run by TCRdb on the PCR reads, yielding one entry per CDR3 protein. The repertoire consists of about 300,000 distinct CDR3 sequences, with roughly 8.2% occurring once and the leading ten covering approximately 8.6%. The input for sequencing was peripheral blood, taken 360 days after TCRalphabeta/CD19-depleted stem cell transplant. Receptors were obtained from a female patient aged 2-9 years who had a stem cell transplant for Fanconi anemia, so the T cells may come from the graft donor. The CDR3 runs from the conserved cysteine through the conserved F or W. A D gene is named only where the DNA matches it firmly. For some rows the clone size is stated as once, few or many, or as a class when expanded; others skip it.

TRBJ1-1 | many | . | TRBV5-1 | TGCGCCAGCAGCTTGGACAGCATGAACACTGAAGCTTTCTTT | CASSLDSMNTEAFF
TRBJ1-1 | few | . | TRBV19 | TGTGCCAGTATGCTAAGGGGCACTGAAGCTTTCTTT | CASMLRGTEAFF
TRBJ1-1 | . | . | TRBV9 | TGTGCCAGCAGCAGGGAGGGAGTGAACACTGAAGCTTTCTTT | CASSREGVNTEAFF
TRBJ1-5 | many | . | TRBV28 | TGTGCCAGCAGTCCTACAGGGAACCAGCCCCAGCATTTT | CASSPTGNQPQHF
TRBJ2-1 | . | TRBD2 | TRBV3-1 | TGTGCCAGCAGCCCCCTGGGACTAGCGTTCCACAATGAGCAGTTCTTC | CASSPLGLAFHNEQFF
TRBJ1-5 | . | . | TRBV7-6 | TGTGCCAGCAGCTTAGGGCAGGGGTGGGATCAGCCCCAGCATTTT | CASSLGQGWDQPQHF
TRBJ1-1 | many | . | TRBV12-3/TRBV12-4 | TGTGCCAGCAGTTTACGTGCAGGGGTGGGAAATAAAGCTTTCTTT | CASSLRAGVGNKAFF
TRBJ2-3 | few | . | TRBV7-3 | TGTGCCAGCAGCTTAAATACCAGGGGCACAGATACGCAGTATTTT | CASSLNTRGTDTQYF
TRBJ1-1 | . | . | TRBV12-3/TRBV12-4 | TGTGCCAGCAGTTCGGGAGTCACTGAAGCTTTCTTT | CASSSGVTEAFF
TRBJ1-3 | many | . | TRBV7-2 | TGTGCCAGCAGCTTTGAGACGCTCGCCGGTGGAAACACCATATATTTT | CASSFETLAGGNTIYF
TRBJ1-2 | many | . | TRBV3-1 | TGTGCCAGCAGCCATTCGATCGGAAACGGCTACACCTTC | CASSHSIGNGYTF
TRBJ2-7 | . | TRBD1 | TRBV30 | TGTGCCTGGAGCGACGGGACAGGGGATGGCTACGAGCAGTACTTC | CAWSDGTGDGYEQYF
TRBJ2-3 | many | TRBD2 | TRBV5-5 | TGTGCCAGCAGCTTGGGATGGACTAGCGGGACGATCGCAGATACGCAGTATTTT | CASSLGWTSGTIADTQYF
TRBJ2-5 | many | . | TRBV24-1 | TGTGCCACCCCGTTTAGACAGAATCAAGAGACCCAGTACTTC | CATPFRQNQETQYF
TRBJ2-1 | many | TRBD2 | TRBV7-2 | TGTGCCAGCAGCTTAGCACTAGCGGGTGCCTACAATGAGCAGTTCTTC | CASSLALAGAYNEQFF
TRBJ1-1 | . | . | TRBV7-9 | TGTGCCAGCAGCTTAGGTCGGGGGACCGGCACTGAAGCTTTCTTT | CASSLGRGTGTEAFF
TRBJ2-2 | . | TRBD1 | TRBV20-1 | TGCAGTGCTAGTAAACAGGGGGTCCCCGGGGAGCTGTTTTTT | CSASKQGVPGELFF